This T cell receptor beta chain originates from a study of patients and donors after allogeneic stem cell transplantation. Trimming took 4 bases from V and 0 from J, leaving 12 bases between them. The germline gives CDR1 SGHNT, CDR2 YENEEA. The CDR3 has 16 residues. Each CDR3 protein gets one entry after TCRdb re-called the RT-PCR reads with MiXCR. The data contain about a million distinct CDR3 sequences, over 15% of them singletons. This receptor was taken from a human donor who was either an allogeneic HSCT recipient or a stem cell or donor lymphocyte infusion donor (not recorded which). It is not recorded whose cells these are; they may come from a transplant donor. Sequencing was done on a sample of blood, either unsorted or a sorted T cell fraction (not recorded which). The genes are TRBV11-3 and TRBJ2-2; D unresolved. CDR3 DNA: TGTGCCAGCAGCTCATCCGTGGCAGCGAACACCGGGGAGCTGTTTTTT. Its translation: CASSSSVAANTGELFF.